This is a list of T cell receptor beta chains from one sample in a study of OX40 agonist ivuxolimab in advanced cancers. The repertoire was sequenced with immunoSEQ multiplex PCR; TCRdb's copy has only in-frame clones and lacks some. The table has some 48,000 clones, 81% seen once. The sequencing used CD4+ or CD8+ T cells sorted from blood, collected in a trial of the OX40 agonist ivuxolimab. These receptors were obtained from an adult with an advanced solid tumor such as melanoma, head and neck, liver or kidney cancer. CDR3s include the opening cysteine and the closing phenylalanine or tryptophan. Each record gives: J gene, V gene, CDR3 protein.

J gene: TRBJ2-7; V gene: TRBV7-9; CDR3 protein: CASSLLSSGRAGEQYF
J gene: TRBJ2-1; V gene: TRBV6-4; CDR3 protein: CASSDSIVEVGSSYNEQFF
J gene: TRBJ1-1; V gene: TRBV6-5; CDR3 protein: CASSWSGGTEAFF
J gene: TRBJ2-1; V gene: TRBV15; CDR3 protein: CATSSRSGFSYNEQFF
J gene: TRBJ2-5; V gene: TRBV19; CDR3 protein: CASSIGTGPLLKTQYF
J gene: TRBJ2-1; V gene: TRBV5-4; CDR3 protein: CASSSVLSGSYNEQFF
J gene: TRBJ1-5; V gene: TRBV5-1; CDR3 protein: CASSLADDQPQHF
J gene: TRBJ2-1; V gene: TRBV7-2; CDR3 protein: CASRPLAGAPVF
J gene: TRBJ2-7; V gene: TRBV11-1; CDR3 protein: CASSTASLAGGLREQYF
J gene: TRBJ2-7; V gene: TRBV11-2; CDR3 protein: CASSLAGVYEQYF
J gene: TRBJ2-6; V gene: TRBV29-1; CDR3 protein: CSVQRDTDSGANVLTF
J gene: TRBJ1-4; V gene: TRBV5-1; CDR3 protein: CASSTGGSEKLFF
J gene: TRBJ1-4; V gene: TRBV19; CDR3 protein: CASNWGTNNEKLFF
J gene: TRBJ2-7; V gene: TRBV4-1; CDR3 protein: CASSQGTALSYEQYF
J gene: TRBJ2-7; V gene: TRBV7-2; CDR3 protein: CASSLSGMSGKIEQYF